This T cell receptor beta chain was captured in a study of T cell repertoires in cytomegalovirus infection. Across the whole study: Recently identified HLA-C-restricted CMV epitopes were used, and well-studied HLA-B-restricted CMV epitopes were used as well. CMV infection together with matching HLA type was indicated by public TCR beta signatures.

This clonotype was detected only a few times. What it binds is not known. Study conclusions and caveats: CMV-specific TCR beta clonotypes restricted by HLA-C were the ones dominating the ex vivo response. Using cumulative public TCR beta family frequency, the authors identified those who carried CMV together with the relevant HLA.

From the reads, TCRdb called clonotypes with MiXCR, one entry per CDR3 protein. Of hundreds of thousands of distinct CDR3 sequences listed, approximately 32% are singletons. This receptor was taken from a human donor in good health (CMV status not recorded). Some clones in this sample may be carry-over from other donors' samples. The sample in question was cultured CD8+ T cells from PBMCs, obtained from culture after CMV antigen stimulation.

In nucleotides, the CDR3 is TGTGCCAGCAGTTATCTAAACACCTATAATTCACCCCTCCACTTT. Translation gives CASSYLNTYNSPLHF. The rearrangement links TRBV6-1 to TRBJ1-6; D unclear. CDR1 is MNHNS and CDR2 is SASEGT in the germline V gene. This CDR3 spans 15 amino acids. V lost 5 bases and J 2 bases, leaving 10 bases between the germline ends.